This TCR beta chain appears in the sequencing data of a study of technical replicates of blood from a handful of donors. V lost 6 bases to trimming and J lost 7 bases; unmatched junction nucleotides: 10. Germline CDR1 MGHRA, CDR2 YSYEKL. The CDR3 is 16 amino acids. TCRdb's copy holds only in-frame clones and misses some; the assay was immunoSEQ multiplex PCR. The repertoire holds 60,000 to 90,000 clones, with over 95% as singletons. The rearrangement links TRBV4-1 to TRBJ2-1; 12 positions match TRBD2. The sample consisted of T cells isolated from PBMCs. The sequence was obtained from a human donor in good health. CDR3 DNA: TGCGCCAGCAGTCATCTAGCGGGAGGGAATGGGAATGAGCAGTTCTTC. Protein: CASSHLAGGNGNEQFF.